Listed below are T cell receptor beta chains from one sample, sequenced in a study of T-cell memory formation after mild COVID-19. TCRdb redid the calling of the 5' RACE reads with MiXCR, one entry per CDR3 protein. The data contain fewer than 650,000 distinct CDR3 sequences, roughly 17% of them singletons. What was sequenced was PBMCs or a T cell subset sorted from them (not recorded which). The origin of the receptors is an adult woman who had mild COVID-19 (a few samples of this study predate the infection). Cell type and time point are not known. Each CDR3 is given without its conserved first and last residue.

TRBV5-1 | ASSASGGEGREQF
TRBV7-9 | ASSLGPGDTFHSGNTIY
TRBV6-5 | ASSSQTRGVYNEQF
TRBV6-2/TRBV6-3 | ASSPQSDGFSYEQY
TRBV5-1 | ASSPGHPGPDTQY
TRBV5-5 | ASSRRDSLSYNEQF
TRBV7-8 | ASSSGLRFVNEQF
TRBV3-1 | ASSQEWTGQETQY
TRBV5-5 | ASSRSTGMLTLELQQF
TRBV12-3/TRBV12-4 | ASSLVRGGAIYNSPLH